This entry lists 21 T cell receptor beta chains sequenced from one sample in a study of cytomegalovirus exposure and HLA in healthy donors. PCR used 60 Vbeta primers and 13 Jbeta primers. Only in-frame clones appear in the TCRdb table, and some are missing; sequencing was by immunoSEQ multiplex PCR. The sample lists approximately 160,000 clones; roughly two thirds were seen once. The sequenced material came from PBMCs. The receptors derive from a middle-aged woman in good health and CMV-seropositive.

The chain is built from TRBV20-1 and TRBJ1-1, with D hard to call. The CDR3 spans 11 residues. Trimming cost V 6 bases and J 6 bases, with 11 bases left between them. In germline, CDR1 is DFQATT, CDR2 SNEGSKA (reference sequence). CDR3 region: CSASSGSEAFF. The DNA for the CDR3 is TGCAGTGCCTCGTCGGGTTCTGAAGCTTTCTTT.

The CDR3 sequence: CASSVVSSGRAEQYF. As DNA, the CDR3 is TGTGCCAGCAGCGTAGTCTCTAGCGGGAGGGCCGAGCAGTACTTC. This chain uses TRBV9 with TRBJ2-7; TRBD2 agrees at 12 bases. The V gene's germline CDR1 is SGDLS and CDR2 YYNGEE. The CDR3 contains 15 residues. V lost 0 bases, J lost 6 bases, and 4 bases stayed unmatched.

This clone appeared a few times. The CDR3 DNA follows: TGTGCCAGCAGTGCGACTAGCGGGGGGGCGAATGAGCAGTTCTTC. Its protein is CASSATSGGANEQFF. The chain uses TRBV6-1 and TRBJ2-1; 14 bases are a match to TRBD2. V was clipped by 4 bases and J by 7 bases; unmatched bases: 3. This CDR3 is 15 amino acids long. The germline V gene has CDR1 MNHNS and CDR2 SASEGT.

Details on this clone: The germline gene is not matched at one end of the junction; a read error may be the cause. The V gene is TRBV19, the J gene TRBJ1-5, with no clear D. The CDR3 spans 13 residues. The germline V gene has CDR1 LNHDA and CDR2 SQIVND (reference sequence). DNA for the CDR3: TGTGCCAGTAGTCGGCGGTTAGATCAGCCCCAGAATTTT. Translating it yields CASSRRLDQPQNF.

This clone has just a few counts. This sequence joins TRBV7-8 and TRBJ2-3; TRBD2 agrees at 8 bases. The CDR3 is 17 residues long. Germline assignment: CDR1 SGHVS and CDR2 FQNEAQ. Trimming at V came to 5 bases and at J to 7 bases, leaving 17 bases not matched to a gene. The CDR3 loop is CASSPQLRGDSLNTQYF. In nucleotides, the CDR3 is TGTGCCAGCAGCCCCCAATTGCGGGGGGATAGTCTTAATACGCAGTATTTT. Supplemented by reference TRBV7-8 and TRBJ2-3, the full variable domain reads GAGVSQSPRYKVAKRGQDVALRCDPISGHVSLFWYQQALGQGPEFLTYFQNEAQLDKSGLPSDRFFAERPEGSVSTLKIQRTQQEDSAVYLCASSPQLRGDSLNTQYFGPGTRLTVL.

A few counts support this clone. The chain combines TRBV9 with TRBJ2-5; D is unclear. The J call may be in error: the DNA end matches TRBJ2-7 better. This CDR3 spans 16 amino acids. CDR1 is SGDLS, CDR2 YYNGEE, per germline. The CDR3 bases are TGTGCCAGCAGCGTATATGGGTTTACCCCGGACTACGAGCAGTACTTC. Translated, it gives CASSVYGFTPDYEQYF.

The rearrangement joins TRBV6-5 to TRBJ1-1; weak D call: TRBD1 (6 bases). This CDR3 region has 15 residues. Trimming pared 2 bases from V and 0 bases from J, leaving 10 bases between. CDR1 and CDR2 (germline): MNHEY, SVGAGI. Written as DNA, the CDR3 is TGTGCCAGCAGTTACGGGCAGGGGTTGAACACTGAAGCTTTCTTT. The encoded protein is CASSYGQGLNTEAFF.

This clone was recorded a few times. The chain carries TRBV5-1 and TRBJ2-2; 10 bases agree with TRBD2. CDR1 SGHRS and CDR2 YFSETQ come from the germline V gene. The J segment lost 6 bases and the V segment lost 4 bases, leaving 12 bases of the junction unmatched. CDR3 length: 17 residues. CDR3 sequence (DNA): TGCGCCAGCAGCCAAGAACGGGGACTAGCGATCGCCGGGGAGCTGTTTTTT. Translation: CASSQERGLAIAGELFF.

Comments on this clone: The junction differs from germline at one of its ends, possibly a read error. The chain couples TRBV6-5 to TRBJ2-7; the match to TRBD2 covers 7 bases. Germline V gene data show CDR1 as MNHEY and CDR2 as SVGAGI. This CDR3 is 15 amino acids long. CDR3 amino acids: CASSYSGGGSYEQYF. The CDR3 DNA sequence: TGTGCCAGCAGCTACTCGGGGGGTGGGTCCTACGAGCAGTACTTC.

The gene calls are TRBV6-6 and TRBJ1-3, with TRBD1 matching 7 bases. The CDR3 has 16 amino acids. CDR1 and CDR2 (germline): MNHNY, SVGAGI (reference sequence). The V segment lost 2 bases and the J segment 4 bases; nucleotides outside the gene matches: 8. The DNA of the CDR3 is TGTGCCAGCAGTTACGTCAGGGGGAGGTCCGGAAACACCATATATTTT. It codes for CASSYVRGRSGNTIYF.

This sequence joins TRBV28 and TRBJ2-2; 7 bases map to TRBD2. The J segment lost 3 bases and the V segment lost 5 bases, leaving 6 bases of the junction unmatched. Germline values: CDR1 MDHEN, CDR2 SYDVKM. CDR3 length: 15 residues. CDR3 sequence reads: CASSVGGSYTGELFF. In DNA form, the CDR3 reads TGTGCCAGCAGTGTCGGCGGGAGTTACACCGGGGAGCTGTTTTTT.

The V gene is TRBV4-3, the J gene TRBJ2-3; 14 bases map to TRBD2. CDR1 is LGHNA, CDR2 YSLEER, per germline. The CDR3 spans 18 residues. V lost 3 bases, J lost 4 bases, and 9 bases stayed unmatched. CDR3 sequence reads: CASSHIPGLAGESDTQYF. The DNA for the CDR3 is TGCGCCAGCAGCCACATCCCGGGACTAGCGGGAGAGTCAGATACGCAGTATTTT.

This clone was seen more than once but under ten times. The rearrangement joins TRBV27 to TRBJ1-6, with D unclear. Germline CDR1 reads MNHEY; CDR2 reads SMNVEV (reference sequence). V lost 3 bases and J 5 bases, leaving 14 bases between the germline ends. CDR3 length: 16 amino acids. The DNA of the CDR3 is TGTGCCAGCAGTTTCCTCCGGACGGGAAATAATTCACCCCTCCACTTT. Translation gives CASSFLRTGNNSPLHF.

The gene calls are TRBV2 and TRBJ2-3; 7 nucleotides match TRBD1. Trimming took 6 bases from V and 3 from J; bases not matched to a gene: 12. The V gene's germline CDR1 is SNHLY and CDR2 FYNNEI. The CDR3 length is 16 residues. As DNA, the CDR3 is TGTGCCAGCAGCGAACAGGGGACGGGGTTGACAGATACGCAGTATTTT. This gives the protein CASSEQGTGLTDTQYF. Using reference TRBV2 and TRBJ2-3 for the parts outside the CDR3, the full variable domain is EPEVTQTPSHQVTQMGQEVILRCVPISNHLYFYWYRQILGQKVEFLVSFYNNEISEKSEIFDDQFSVERPDGSNFTLKIRSTKLEDSAMYFCASSEQGTGLTDTQYFGPGTRLTVL.

J is TRBJ2-2 and V is TRBV19, with TRBD1 as a possible D gene (5 bases). The V end lost 1 base, the J end lost 3 bases, and 12 bases lay between the germline ends. The CDR3 loop spans 16 amino acids. The germline CDR1 and CDR2 sequences are LNHDA and SQIVND (reference sequence). The CDR3 nucleotides are TGTGCCAGTAGTATAGGGCGGCAGGGTGACACCGGGGAGCTGTTTTTT. As protein: CASSIGRQGDTGELFF.

V is TRBV25-1 and J is TRBJ1-3; D is unclear. Trimming cost V 2 bases and J 0 bases, with 8 bases left between them. CDR3 length: 15 amino acids. CDR1 is MGHDK, CDR2 SYGVNS, per germline. The DNA of the CDR3 is TGTGCCAGCAGTGAAGGAGGATTCTCTGGAAACACCATATATTTT. Protein sequence: CASSEGGFSGNTIYF. Full variable domain (remainder filled in from reference TRBV25-1 and TRBJ1-3): EADIYQTPRYLVIGTGKKITLECSQTMGHDKMYWYQQDPGMELHLIHYSYGVNSTEKGDLSSESTVSRIRTEHFPLTLESARPSHTSQYLCASSEGGFSGNTIYFGEGSWLTVV.

The chain has TRBV29-1 and TRBJ1-4; D gene uncertain. The CDR3 has 15 amino acids. Trimming took 5 bases from V and 8 from J, leaving 21 bases between them. Germline CDR1 is SQVTM and CDR2 is ANQGSEA. In DNA, the CDR3 is TGCAGCGTTTTTGAAAGGGAACGGGGTGGGGAAAAACTGTTTTTT. It yields the protein CSVFERERGGEKLFF.

The gene calls are TRBV28 and TRBJ1-1; D remains ambiguous. This CDR3 has 14 residues. Looked up from germline, CDR1 is MDHEN and CDR2 is SYDVKM. V lost 3 bases and J lost 1, with 9 bases in between. The CDR3 DNA sequence: TGTGCCAGCAGTTTTTCCACAAAGAACACTGAAGCTTTCTTT. Translated: CASSFSTKNTEAFF.

The chain employs TRBV28 and TRBJ2-7, with TRBD2 matching over 12 bases. The germline V gene encodes CDR1 MDHEN and CDR2 SYDVKM. The CDR3 length is 18 residues. Unmatched junction bases numbered 11, after V lost 3 bases and J lost 2 bases. The CDR3 DNA follows: TGTGCCAGCAGTTTTTGGCCTTCTCGGACTAGCGGGACCTACGAGCAGTACTTC. Translation gives CASSFWPSRTSGTYEQYF.

This chain connects TRBV6-6 to TRBJ2-3; 12 nucleotides line up with TRBD2. Germline V lookup: CDR1 MNHNY, CDR2 SVGAGI (reference sequence). Germline trimming cut 2 bases from V and 5 bases from J; bases unmatched to any gene: 2. CDR3 length: 15 residues. DNA for the CDR3: TGTGCCAGCAGTTACCGGACTAGCGGGGAAGATACGCAGTATTTT. This translates into CASSYRTSGEDTQYF.

This clone was recorded a few times. The V and J genes are TRBV27 and TRBJ2-5, with D possibly matching TRBD1 (7 bases). This CDR3 region has 15 residues. Germline CDR1 MNHEY, CDR2 SMNVEV (reference sequence). Deletions cut 4 bases from V and 2 bases from J, with 14 bases between. The CDR3 nucleotides read TGTGCCAGCAGTTCACCAGGGGGGTATCAAGAGACCCAGTACTTC. Translating it yields CASSSPGGYQETQYF.